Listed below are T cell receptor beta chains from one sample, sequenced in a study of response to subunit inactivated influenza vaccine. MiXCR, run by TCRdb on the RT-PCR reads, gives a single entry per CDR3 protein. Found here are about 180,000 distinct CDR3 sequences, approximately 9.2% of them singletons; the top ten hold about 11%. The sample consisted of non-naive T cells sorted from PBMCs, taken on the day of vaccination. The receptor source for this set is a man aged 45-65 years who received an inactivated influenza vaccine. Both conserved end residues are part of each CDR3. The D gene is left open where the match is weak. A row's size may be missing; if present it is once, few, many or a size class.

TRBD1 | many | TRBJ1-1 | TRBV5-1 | TGCGCCAGCAGCCAAGGACAGGGGGGCGAAGCTTTCTTT | CASSQGQGGEAFF
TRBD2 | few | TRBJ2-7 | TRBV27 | TGTGCCAGCAGTTTATTTAGCGGGGGGGTATACGAGCAGTACTTC | CASSLFSGGVYEQYF
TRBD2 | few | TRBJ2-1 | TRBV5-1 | TGCGCCAGCAGCTTGGGGGCTAGCGGGATCCACAATGAGCAGTTCTTC | CASSLGASGIHNEQFF
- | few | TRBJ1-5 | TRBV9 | TGTGCCAGCAGCGTAGACGGGCTAAGCAATCAGCCCCAGCATTTT | CASSVDGLSNQPQHF
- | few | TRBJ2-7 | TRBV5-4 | TGTGCCAGCAGTACAGAGTCCCAAACCTACGAGCAGTACTTC | CASSTESQTYEQYF
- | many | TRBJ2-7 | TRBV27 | TGTGCCAGCAGTGCCGCGGGACTGGGGTCCTACGAGCAGTACTTC | CASSAAGLGSYEQYF
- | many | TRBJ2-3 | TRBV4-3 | TGCGCCAGCAGCCGAGGGGGGGCCGTAGATACGCAGTATTTT | CASSRGGAVDTQYF
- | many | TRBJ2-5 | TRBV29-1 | TGCAGCGTCGCGACAGGCCAAGAGACCCAGTACTTC | CSVATGQETQYF
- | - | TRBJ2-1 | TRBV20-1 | TGCAGTGCTAGTGGGGGTTCCTACAATGAGCAGTTCTTC | CSASGGSYNEQFF
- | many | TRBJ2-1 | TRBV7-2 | TGTGCCAGCACCCTTAGTGGTTTTGACTACAATGAGCAGTTCTTC | CASTLSGFDYNEQFF
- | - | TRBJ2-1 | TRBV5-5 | TGTGCCAGCACCACTCGACTAGGGTGGTACAATGAGCAGTTCTTC | CASTTRLGWYNEQFF
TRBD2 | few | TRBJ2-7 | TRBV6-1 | TGTGCCAGCAGTGAGGGACTAGCGGGAATGTGCGAGCAGTACTTC | CASSEGLAGMCEQYF
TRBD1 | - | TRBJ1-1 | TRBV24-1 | TGTGCCACCAGGGACAGGGATGAAGCTTTCTTT | CATRDRDEAFF
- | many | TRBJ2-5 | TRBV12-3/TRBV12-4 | TGTGCCAGCACCTCCGGACGAGGGTGGGCCTACCAAGAGACCCAGTACTTC | CASTSGRGWAYQETQYF
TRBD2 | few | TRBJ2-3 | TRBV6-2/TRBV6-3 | TGTGCCAGCAGTTCCCCAACGGGGGGGATCACAGATACGCAGTATTTT | CASSSPTGGITDTQYF
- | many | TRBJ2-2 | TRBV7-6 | TGTGCCAGCAGCCCCGAAGGACGGGGGAACACCGGGGAGCTGTTTTTT | CASSPEGRGNTGELFF
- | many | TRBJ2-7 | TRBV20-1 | TGCAGTGCTGTTCCCCCGGCAGGTTTCTCCTACGAGCAGTACTTC | CSAVPPAGFSYEQYF
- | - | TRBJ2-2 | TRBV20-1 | TGCAGTGCTAGAGATGGGACTTTCAACACCGGGGAGCTGTTTTTT | CSARDGTFNTGELFF
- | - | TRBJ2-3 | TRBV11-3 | TGTGCCAGCAGCCCTCCTGGGGAAGATACGCAGTATTTT | CASSPPGEDTQYF
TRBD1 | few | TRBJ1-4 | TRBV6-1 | TGTGCCAGCAGACTCCCGACAGGGGGGAATGAAAAACTGTTTTTT | CASRLPTGGNEKLFF
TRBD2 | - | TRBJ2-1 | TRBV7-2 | TGTGCCAGCAGCTTAGCGGGAAGGGACTACTATAATGAGCAGTTCTTC | CASSLAGRDYYNEQFF
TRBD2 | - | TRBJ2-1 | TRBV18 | TGTGCCAGCTCACCACGCCGGACTAGCGGGGGGGCCATACAATATGAGCAGTTCTTC | CASSPRRTSGGAIQYEQFF
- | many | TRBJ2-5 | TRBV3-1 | TGTGCCAGCAGCCAAGGCGGGCCCTCAGGAGAGACCCAGTACTTC | CASSQGGPSGETQYF
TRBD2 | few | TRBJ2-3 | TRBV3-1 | TGTGCCAGCAGCCAAGGGTATCTGACTAGCGGGACTAGCACAGATACGCAGTATTTT | CASSQGYLTSGTSTDTQYF
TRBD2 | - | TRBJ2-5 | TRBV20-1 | TGCAGTGCGCCTCCACCCCTAGCGGCCCAAGAGACCCAGTACTTC | CSAPPPLAAQETQYF
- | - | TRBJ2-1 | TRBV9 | TGTGCCAGCAGCGAAGGACCATCGCTTGAGCAGTTCTTC | CASSEGPSLEQFF
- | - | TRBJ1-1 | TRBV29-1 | TGCAGCGTCGGAGCGACTGAAGCTTTCTTT | CSVGATEAFF
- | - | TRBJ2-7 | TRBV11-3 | TGTGCCAGCAGCTTAGGGTGGGGGCGCGACGAGCAGTACTTC | CASSLGWGRDEQYF
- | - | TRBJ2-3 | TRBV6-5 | TGTGCCAGCAGGGGCGAGGCGACGCAGTATTTT | CASRGEATQYF
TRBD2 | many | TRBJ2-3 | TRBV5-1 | TGCGCCAGCAGCAAGGGACTAGCGGGACAGGCAGATACGCAGTATTTT | CASSKGLAGQADTQYF
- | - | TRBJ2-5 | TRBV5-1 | TGCGCCAGCAGCTTGCTGGGCTACCAAGAGACCCAGTACTTC | CASSLLGYQETQYF
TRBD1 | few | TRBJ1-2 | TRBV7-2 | TGTGCCAGCAGCTGGGACAGGGCCTATGGCTACACCTTC | CASSWDRAYGYTF
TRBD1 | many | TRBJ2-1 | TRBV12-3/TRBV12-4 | TGTGCCAGCAGTCCAATCGGGACAGGGGGAGGGGAGCAGTTCTTC | CASSPIGTGGGEQFF
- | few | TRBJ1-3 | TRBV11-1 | TGTGCCAGCAGCCTCGGGACACCTGGAAACACCATATATTTT | CASSLGTPGNTIYF
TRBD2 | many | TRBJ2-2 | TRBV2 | TGTGCCAGCAGTGATATAGCGGGAGGGCCGCGGGAGCTGTTTTTT | CASSDIAGGPRELFF
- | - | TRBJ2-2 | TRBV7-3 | TGTGCCAGCAGCTTAAGGGCGGGGAACACCGGGGAGCTGTTTTTT | CASSLRAGNTGELFF
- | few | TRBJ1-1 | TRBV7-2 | TGTGCCAGCAGCTTCGACTCGCGGGGCACTGAAGCTTTCTTT | CASSFDSRGTEAFF
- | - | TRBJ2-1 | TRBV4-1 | TGCGCCAGCAGCCAAGATCGAATGGGGTTGGGATACAATGAGCAGTTCTTC | CASSQDRMGLGYNEQFF
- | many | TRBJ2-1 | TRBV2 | TGTGCCAGCACCACTGACAGGCAGGCGCAGTTCTTC | CASTTDRQAQFF
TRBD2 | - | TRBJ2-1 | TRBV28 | TGTGCCAGCAGCTATAGCGGGAGGGCGAACAATGAGCAGTTCTTC | CASSYSGRANNEQFF
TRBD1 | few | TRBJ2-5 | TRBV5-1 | TGCGCCAGCAGCCCGGGGACAGGGGGCGCGGAGACCCAGTACTTC | CASSPGTGGAETQYF
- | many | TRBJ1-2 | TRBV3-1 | TGTGCCAGCAGCCAAGGCGCTGGGATTCGTGGCTACACCTTC | CASSQGAGIRGYTF
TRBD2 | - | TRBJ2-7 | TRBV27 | TGTGCCAGCTCCCCGGGACTAGCTGTTTACGAGCAGTACTTC | CASSPGLAVYEQYF
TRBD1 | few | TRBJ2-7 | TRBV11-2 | TGTGCCAGCAGCTCAACGTCCGGGACAGGGGGCTACGAGCAGTACTTC | CASSSTSGTGGYEQYF
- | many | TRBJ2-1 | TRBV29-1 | TGCAGCGTTGATGGCGGGACCACCTACAATGAGCAGTTCTTC | CSVDGGTTYNEQFF
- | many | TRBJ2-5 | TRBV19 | TGTGCCAGTAGTATATCGACAGTATCGATCCAGTACTTC | CASSISTVSIQYF
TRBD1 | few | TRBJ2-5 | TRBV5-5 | TGTGCCAGCAGCATTCCTCCGACAGGGGCCGGAGAGACCCAGTACTTC | CASSIPPTGAGETQYF
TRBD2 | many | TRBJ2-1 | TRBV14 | TGTGCCAGCAGCCAATTAGTGGGAGGGCTAGAGCAGTTCTTC | CASSQLVGGLEQFF
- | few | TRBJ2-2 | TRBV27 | TGTGCCAGCAGTCCACGGACAGAGAACACCGGGGAGCTGTTTTTT | CASSPRTENTGELFF
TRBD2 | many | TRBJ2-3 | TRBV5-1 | TGCGCCAGCAGCTTGCGGGGGGGCACAGATACGCAGTATTTT | CASSLRGGTDTQYF
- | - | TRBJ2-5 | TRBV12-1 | TGTGCCAGCAGCTTTGGGACTAGCGGGGTATACCAAGAGACCCAGTACTTC | CASSFGTSGVYQETQYF
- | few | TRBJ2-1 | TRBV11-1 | TGTGCCAGCAGCAAATTTGCGGCTAGCAATGAGCAGTTCTTC | CASSKFAASNEQFF
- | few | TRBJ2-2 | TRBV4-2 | TGTGCCAGCAGCCAAGTTGGTCCAGAGGGCACCGGGGAGCTGTTTTTT | CASSQVGPEGTGELFF
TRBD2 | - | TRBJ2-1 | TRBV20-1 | TGCAGTGCTAGAGACATAGCGGGGGCCTACAATGAGCAGTTCTTC | CSARDIAGAYNEQFF
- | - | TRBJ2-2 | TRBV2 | TGTGCCAGCGGATTTTCAACCACAGTCGGGGAGCTGTTTTTT | CASGFSTTVGELFF